The clone carrying this T cell receptor beta chain has at least ten counts. Its target is unknown. The V segment lost 8 bases and the J segment 8 bases; nucleotides outside the gene matches: 7. The CDR3 totals 14 residues. Germline lookup yields CDR1 MDHEN and CDR2 SYDVKM. No cell sorting was done before RNA was extracted from the tissue. This entry comes from a study of tumor and adjacent non-tumor tissue in lung cancer. The library came from three nested PCR rounds adapted from ARM-PCR protocols. From the multiplex PCR reads, TCRdb called clonotypes with MiXCR, one entry per CDR3 protein. The profile shows 91,000 or so distinct CDR3 sequences, 65% to 75% of them singletons. Regarding the study as a whole: Higher tumor TCR diversity was associated with shorter survival. Tumor repertoires had a smaller top 100 clone share than normal lung.

V and J are TRBV28 and TRBJ2-2, with 11 bases aligning to TRBD1. The sequence was collected from a man between 60 and 70 years old with non-small cell lung cancer. The material sequenced was lung tumor tissue. In nucleotides, the CDR3 is TGTGCCAGCTTGGACAGGGGGCCGCGTGGGGAGCTGTTTTTT. Its protein is CASLDRGPRGELFF.